These 21 T cell receptor beta chains originate from one sample sequenced in a study of T-cell reconstitution after alpha-beta-depleted transplantation in children (dated by TCRdb to 2015 to 2016). According to the study, the label for this sample's treatment or condition signals: allogeneic hematopoietic cell transplantation with graft depleted of TCRalphabeta T cells and CD19 B cells. The library was generated by PCR. For sequencing, an Illumina HiSeq 2500 was employed. TCR library preparation used molecular barcoding, with unique molecular identifiers applied to normalize quantification of the TCRbeta repertoire. The raw public data were reprocessed by TCRdb itself: fastp quality trimming at Q25, MiXCR clonotype calling, in-frame beta chains only. Rows are combined by CDR3 protein, so each entry shows the most common genes and DNA. This sample comprises 500,000 to 600,000 distinct CDR3 sequences, 25% to 30% of them detected only once. The ten largest clones capture about a third of the sample.

The specimen comprised PBMCs, sampled before TCRalphabeta/CD19-depleted stem cell transplant. The receptor source for this set is a boy under two years old with Wiskott-Aldrich syndrome, due to receive a stem cell transplant.

This clonotype has just a few counts. The chain recombines TRBV28 with TRBJ2-6; D is uncertain. Trimming cost V 6 bases and J 3 bases, with 9 bases left between them. The germline V gene has CDR1 MDHEN and CDR2 SYDVKM. The CDR3 has 14 amino acids. The CDR3 sequence is CASSVFNGANVLTF. As DNA, the CDR3 is TGTGCCAGCAGCGTATTTAATGGGGCCAACGTCCTGACTTTC.

The chain links TRBV5-1 to TRBJ2-1; no clear D. Germline V gene lookup returns CDR1 SGHRS and CDR2 YFSETQ. V lost 0 bases to trimming and J lost 5 bases, with 9 bases between them. This CDR3 is 14 amino acids long. CDR3 sequence reads: CASSLVARNNEQFF. CDR3 DNA sequence: TGCGCCAGCAGCTTGGTAGCCAGAAACAATGAGCAGTTCTTC.

This chain links TRBV6-2 or TRBV6-3 with TRBJ2-1, with a weak D call TRBD2 (6 bases). The CDR3 is 16 amino acids. Trimming removed 5 bases at V and 0 bases at J, with 14 bases between. CDR1 MNHEY and CDR2 SVGEGT come from the germline V gene. The CDR3 nucleotides read TGTGCCAGCAGTCTCGGGGGACGTCCCTCCTACAATGAGCAGTTCTTC. Encoded protein: CASSLGGRPSYNEQFF.

This CDR3 is CAGGLADNEQFF. DNA for the CDR3: TGTGCCGGGGGACTAGCGGACAATGAGCAGTTCTTC. The rearrangement joins TRBV28 to TRBJ2-1, with 11 bases fitting TRBD2. Per germline, CDR1 MDHEN and CDR2 SYDVKM. The CDR3 sequence is 12 residues long. With 11 bases clipped from V and 5 bases from J, the junction kept 2 bases outside the gene matches. Complete variable domain (other parts from reference TRBV28 and TRBJ2-1): DVKVTQSSRYLVKRTGEKVFLECVQDMDHENMFWYRQDPGLGLRLIYFSYDVKMKEKGDIPEGYSVSREKKERFSLILESASTNQTSMYLCAGGLADNEQFFGPGTRLTVL.

This clonotype came up a few times. The CDR3 region has the DNA TGCAGTGCTAGAGTCGGACAAGAGACCCAGTACTTC. The encoded protein is CSARVGQETQYF. The chain links TRBV20-1 to TRBJ2-5, with unresolved D. The germline CDR1 and CDR2 sequences are DFQATT and SNEGSKA (reference sequence). There are 12 residues in the CDR3. V was pared by 1 base and J by 2 bases, with 5 bases between.

This clonotype was seen a handful of times. The rearrangement uses TRBV20-1 and TRBJ1-5, with D perhaps matching TRBD1 (5 bases). This CDR3 contains 16 residues. Germline V gives CDR1 DFQATT, CDR2 SNEGSKA (reference sequence). V lost 6 bases and J lost 3, with 21 bases in between. The CDR3: CSALRDGSRFNQPQHF. The CDR3 nucleotides read TGCAGTGCCCTCCGGGACGGCTCCAGATTCAATCAGCCCCAGCATTTT.

This rearrangement joins TRBV20-1 to TRBJ2-2; unclear D gene. The CDR3 totals 13 residues. Trimming took off 0 bases at V and 3 bases at J, with 5 bases between the two ends. Germline V gene sequence: CDR1 DFQATT, CDR2 SNEGSKA (reference sequence). CDR3 protein: CSARDEYTGELFF. DNA of the CDR3: TGCAGTGCTAGAGATGAGTACACCGGGGAGCTGTTTTTT.

This clonotype turned up a few times. V and J are TRBV20-1 and TRBJ2-1; 10 bases line up with TRBD2. The germline gives CDR1 DFQATT, CDR2 SNEGSKA (reference sequence). The CDR3 length is 14 residues. Trimming at V came to 4 bases and at J to 4 bases, leaving 4 bases not matched to a gene. The CDR3 nucleotides read TGCAGTGCTATCAGCGGGAGGGGTTACAATGAGCAGTTCTTC. Protein: CSAISGRGYNEQFF.

The rearrangement uses TRBV20-1 and TRBJ2-3; 8 bases align to TRBD2. Germline V gives CDR1 DFQATT, CDR2 SNEGSKA (reference sequence). The CDR3 loop spans 16 amino acids. V shed 3 bases, J shed 4 bases, and the junction held 12 bases outside the gene matches. The CDR3 sequence: CSASRGTSGIPDTQYF. CDR3 in DNA: TGCAGTGCTAGCCGCGGGACTAGTGGCATCCCAGATACGCAGTATTTT.

This clonotype was detected only once. One junction end does not reproduce the germline sequence, and a read error may be involved. V and J are TRBV5-5 and TRBJ1-1; weak D call: TRBD1 (6 bases). CDR3 size: 14 residues. Per germline, CDR1 SGHKS and CDR2 YYEKEE (reference sequence). DNA for the CDR3: TGTGCCACCAGCTTGTTATTGGGGGCGACTGAAGCTTTCTTT. Translation: CATSLLLGATEAFF.

The genes are TRBV27 and TRBJ1-2; tentatively, D is TRBD1 (6 bases). Germline V gene sequence: CDR1 MNHEY, CDR2 SMNVEV (reference sequence). V lost 0 bases to trimming and J lost 8 bases, with 16 bases between them. CDR3 length: 15 amino acids. The CDR3 loop is CASSLSWAGVEGYTF. The CDR3 coding sequence is TGTGCCAGCAGTTTATCTTGGGCAGGGGTGGAAGGCTACACCTTC.

CDR3 sequence (DNA): TGTGCCAGCAGTTTAGCCCTGGGACAGGCGAGCTCCTACAATGAGCAGTTCTTC. Encoded protein: CASSLALGQASSYNEQFF. V usage is TRBV12-3 or TRBV12-4 and J usage is TRBJ2-1; TRBD1 agrees at 8 bases. This CDR3 is built from 18 residues. The junction had 7 bases not matched to a gene; V was cut back by 0 bases and J by 0 bases.

The V and J genes are TRBV10-3 and TRBJ1-4, with no clear D. Germline V gene lookup returns CDR1 ENHRY and CDR2 SYGVKD. The CDR3 has 13 residues. V lost 2 bases to trimming and J lost 4 bases, with 5 bases between them. The CDR3, as DNA: TGTGCCATCAGTGAGACAAATAATGAAAAACTGTTTTTT. The encoded protein is CAISETNNEKLFF.

This clonotype turned up a few times. The chain links TRBV5-1 to TRBJ2-7; 10 bases are shared with TRBD2. Trimming at V came to 4 bases and at J to 5 bases, leaving 12 bases not matched to a gene. Germline-derived CDR1 and CDR2 are SGHRS and YFSETQ. The CDR3 is 16 amino acids. The CDR3 is CASSLGPSGRGHEQYF. As DNA, the CDR3 is TGCGCCAGCAGCCTGGGACCTAGCGGGAGAGGACACGAGCAGTACTTC.

This chain joins TRBV4-2 and TRBJ2-1; unclear D gene. The CDR3 loop spans 14 amino acids. V lost 4 bases to trimming and J lost 7 bases, with 14 bases between them. From germline, CDR1 is LGHNA and CDR2 YNFKEQ. CDR3 sequence reads: CASSRGSATNEQFF. In DNA, the CDR3 is TGTGCCAGCAGCCGGGGAAGTGCGACGAATGAGCAGTTCTTC.

The table lists this clonotype with a few counts. CDR3 nucleotide sequence: TGCGCCAGCAGCTTCCTCCGGGACAGCTTCTACGAGCAGTACTTC. Translated, it gives CASSFLRDSFYEQYF. The genes are TRBV5-1 and TRBJ2-7, with 7 bases identical to TRBD1. The CDR3 is 15 residues long. Per the germline V gene, CDR1 is SGHRS and CDR2 is YFSETQ. Trimming removed 2 bases from V and 3 bases from J; junction bases left unmatched: 8.

This clonotype appeared a few times. The chain is built from TRBV5-1 and TRBJ2-7; possible D gene TRBD2, 6 bases. The CDR3 is 15 amino acids. The germline CDR1 and CDR2 sequences are SGHRS and YFSETQ. V was cut by 0 bases and J by 2 bases, with 12 bases left in between. This CDR3 is CASSLGGDGTYEQYF. The CDR3 region has the DNA TGCGCCAGCAGCTTGGGGGGGGACGGAACCTACGAGCAGTACTTC.

This sequence joins TRBV5-1 and TRBJ1-1; D unresolved. CDR1 and CDR2 (germline): SGHRS, YFSETQ. CDR3 length: 14 residues. Deletions cut 1 base from V and 4 bases from J, with 11 bases between. The CDR3 spells CASSLSDLGTEAFF. The CDR3 bases are TGCGCCAGCAGCTTGTCTGACCTTGGCACTGAAGCTTTCTTT.

In this sample, this clonotype turned up many times. This chain uses TRBV12-3 or TRBV12-4 with TRBJ2-3; perhaps TRBD2 as D (5 bases). Trimming took 8 bases from V and 1 from J, leaving 16 bases between them. CDR3 length: 15 residues. In DNA form, the CDR3 reads TGTGCCAGCGGTGTGACGGGATCTGGCACAGATACGCAGTATTTT. Amino acids: CASGVTGSGTDTQYF.

The rearrangement uses TRBV9 and TRBJ2-1, with a weak D call TRBD2 (6 bases). The germline V gene encodes CDR1 SGDLS and CDR2 YYNGEE. This CDR3 spans 17 amino acids. Trimming stripped 0 bases from V and 6 bases from J, with 19 bases between. CDR3 in DNA: TGTGCCAGCAGCGTAGGGGAGGCTAGTGCGATCGGCAATGAGCAGTTCTTC. Residues: CASSVGEASAIGNEQFF.

This clonotype appeared a few times. CDR3 nucleotides: TGCGCCAGCAGCTCCAACGCACAAGATACGCAGTATTTT. It specifies CASSSNAQDTQYF. The rearrangement uses TRBV5-1 and TRBJ2-3; no firm D call. There are 13 residues in the CDR3. V gave up 3 bases and J gave up 5 bases, with 10 bases separating them. Germline V gene data show CDR1 as SGHRS and CDR2 as YFSETQ.